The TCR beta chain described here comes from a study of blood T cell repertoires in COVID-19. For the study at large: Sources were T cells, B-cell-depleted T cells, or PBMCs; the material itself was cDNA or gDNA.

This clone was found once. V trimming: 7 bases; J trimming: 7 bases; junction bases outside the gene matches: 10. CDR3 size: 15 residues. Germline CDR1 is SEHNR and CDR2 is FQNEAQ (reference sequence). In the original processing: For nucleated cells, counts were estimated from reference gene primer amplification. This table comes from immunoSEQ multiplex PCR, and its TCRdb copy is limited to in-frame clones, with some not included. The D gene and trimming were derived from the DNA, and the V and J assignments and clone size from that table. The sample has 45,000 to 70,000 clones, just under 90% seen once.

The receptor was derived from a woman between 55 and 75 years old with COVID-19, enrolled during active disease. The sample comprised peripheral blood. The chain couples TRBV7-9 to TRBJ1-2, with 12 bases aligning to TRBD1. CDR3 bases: TGTGCCAGCACCTCTAGGGACAGGGGGCTTGTTGGCTACACCTTC. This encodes CASTSRDRGLVGYTF.